Listed here is a single TCR beta chain. Its antigen is still unknown. These data belong to a study of lymphopenia after photon versus proton radiotherapy. The V gene's germline CDR1 is SGHTA and CDR2 FQGNSA. The CDR3 has 14 amino acids. Between the trimmed V and J ends, which lost 3 bases and 2 bases, there was a span of 9 bases. General observations from the study: Under photons, naive T cells and diversity fell while effector/memory populations rose. After the lymphocyte nadir, photon-treated repertoires showed oligoclonal expansion, especially of CD8+ Temra cells. In patients who died, overall survival fell as post-nadir TCR diversity dropped more. Authors raise, but do not show, better survival with proton therapy.

Assay: immunoSEQ multiplex PCR; the TCRdb copy retains only in-frame clones and omits some. The sample gives 55,000 to 70,000 clones, over 80% of which show up once; approximately 10% is in the top ten. The sample in question was peripheral blood, obtained from a patient treated with proton-based radiotherapy. This sequence was found in a man older than 75 with esophageal cancer. The genes are TRBV7-2 and TRBJ2-3; the D gene is possibly TRBD2 (5 bases). CDR3 nucleotides: TGTGCCAGCAGCTTCGGTAGCGACACAGATACGCAGTATTTT. It encodes CASSFGSDTDTQYF. The full variable domain, with the rest looked up from reference TRBV7-2 and TRBJ2-3, is GAGVSQSPSNKVTEKGKDVELRCDPISGHTALYWYRQSLGQGLEFLIYFQGNSAPDKSGLPSDRFSAERTGGSVSTLTIQRTQQEDSAVYLCASSFGSDTDTQYFGPGTRLTVL.